This TCR beta chain originates from a study of vaccination and CD4 T cells after COVID-19. The overall study: Participants received two doses of either BNT162b2 or mRNA-1273 vaccine. Collection of post-COVID samples occurred a median approximately 100 days after diagnosis, spanning a range of 35 to 161.

V lost 1 base, J lost 1 base, and 10 bases lay in between. CDR1 and CDR2 (germline): SGHTA, FQGTGA. CDR3 size: 15 residues. Stated treatment: approximately 11-day PBMC culture with coronavirus spike peptide pools or control peptides (ViraFEST assay). PBMC cultures, at approximately 2 million cells per well, received around 10 IU/ml IL-2 and approximately 10 ug/ml peptide pools. With the Oncomine TCR Beta short-read assay, DNA from cultured CD4+ T cells was sequenced. TCRdb re-called the PCR reads with MiXCR, one entry per CDR3 protein. The sample holds about 11,000 distinct CDR3 sequences, 64% seen once. Concerning this clonotype: What it recognizes is unknown.

Study-level points and caveats: The rise in median SARS-CoV-2-reactive clonotypes, from around 19 to 38, was not significant.

Sequenced input: CD4+ T cells from blood, cultured in vitro. The chain recombines TRBV7-3 with TRBJ2-5; D not certain. This clonotype was obtained from a human donor who had recovered from COVID-19. The CDR3 spells CASSLSGGLQETQYF. In nucleotides, the CDR3 is TGTGCCAGCAGCTTAAGTGGCGGCCTCCAAGAGACCCAGTACTTC.